This record concerns one T cell receptor beta chain sequence. The target antigen is unknown. Template switching with 5'RACE generated the TCR cDNA and added a universal primer site and UMIs. TCRdb ran MiXCR on the 5' RACE reads and lists one entry per CDR3 protein. Of 250,000 or so distinct CDR3 sequences listed, over 6.5% are singletons. This record belongs to a study of T cells after yellow fever vaccination. As for the study in general: Some fractions had low cell numbers, and these were prepared with SMART-Seq v4 Ultra Low Input. The study, taken as a whole, reports: Clones that expanded after primary vaccination mostly reappeared after the booster (nearly 98% CD4, approximately 89% CD8). Although most clonotypes did not, a small share appeared in both CD4 and CD8 compartments.

The receptor comes from a man aged 25 to 40 who received the YFV17D yellow fever vaccine. Sequenced here: CD4+ T cells sorted from PBMCs, sampled on the day of the yellow fever booster vaccination.

CDR3 region: CASSPGSGRGNSPLHF. In nucleotides, the CDR3 is TGTGCCAGCAGCCCCGGATCCGGGAGAGGTAATTCACCCCTCCACTTT. The chain uses TRBV5-6 and TRBJ1-6, with unresolved D. This CDR3 has 16 residues. Per germline, CDR1 SGHDT and CDR2 YYEEEE. With 4 bases removed from V and 6 bases from J, the gap between germline ends came to 17 bases.